This T cell receptor (beta chain) was sequenced in a study of Ad26.COV2.S vaccination and SARS-CoV-2 variants. Indicated treatment: approximately 18 received Ad26.COV2.S at low or high dose, single or two shots; about 5 received placebo; per-sample allocation not given. Each sample was drawn 63 days after the first injection (of vaccine or placebo). Profiling relied on immunoSEQ multiplex PCR, and the TCRdb table lists in-frame clones only, not all of them. Altogether over 400,000 clones are present, about 90% being singletons, with the ten largest covering 1.5% to 2%. This CDR3 region has 14 residues. Germline values: CDR1 LNHDA, CDR2 SQIVND (reference sequence). The trim removed 6 bases at V and 8 bases at J, leaving 9 bases unmatched.

This TCR was recovered from a person between 18 and 60 years old who received the Ad26.COV2.S COVID-19 vaccine or a placebo. This specimen consisted of peripheral blood, obtained in a trial of Ad26.COV2.S vaccine versus placebo. V is TRBV19 and J is TRBJ2-1, with TRBD2 matching over 8 bases. The CDR3 coding sequence is TGTGCCAGTAGCCCCGGGACTAGTTTGTATGAGCAGTTCTTC. Its protein product is CASSPGTSLYEQFF.